The rows below give T cell receptor beta chains drawn from one sample of a study of T cells expressing NK-cell markers. TCRdb reprocessed the 5' RACE reads, keeping one entry per CDR3 protein, no DNA. The table for this sample gives 300,000 to 500,000 distinct CDR3 sequences. Sequenced input: blood T cells: a sorted CD56 or NKG2C T cell subset, CD4+ or CD8+ T cells, or bulk PBMC T cells (not recorded which). The receptors here all came from a woman in her 50s in good health. CDR3s include the opening cysteine and the closing phenylalanine or tryptophan. Not every row has a clone size; where given, it reads once, few, many or a size class.

TRBV5-1	.	TRBJ2-6	CASSLDSPVSNSGANVLTF
TRBV21-1	.	TRBJ2-7	CASTLGAYYEQYF
TRBV14	.	TRBJ1-1	CASSQEGVADEAFF
TRBV5-6	.	TRBJ2-7	CASSPGDALYEQYF
TRBV3-1	.	TRBJ2-3	CASSFSAGGGTDTQYF
TRBV6-6	.	TRBJ2-5	CASSATSGEYLGQETQYF
TRBV10-1	.	TRBJ1-5	CASSESGCSYRSYSNQPQHF
TRBV7-9	.	TRBJ2-7	CASSLLASGTRPQYF
TRBV29-1	.	TRBJ1-2	CSVETGGGYGYTF
TRBV5-6	.	TRBJ2-1	CASGPTGSNEQFF
TRBV10-3	medium-sized	TRBJ2-1	CAISESSSPFQFF
TRBV4-1	.	TRBJ1-4	CASSQAGDTANEKLFF
TRBV6-5	.	TRBJ1-1	CASTETGGPEAFF
TRBV5-1	.	TRBJ2-1	CASSGGTINNEQFF
TRBV7-9	.	TRBJ1-2	CASRFTGGHYGYTF
TRBV12-3/TRBV12-4	.	TRBJ2-1	CASSFNAGSGNYNEQFF
TRBV7-8	.	TRBJ1-4	CASSSRTGNSKLFF
TRBV27	.	TRBJ1-5	CASSLKSPGVGYSNQPQHF
TRBV7-6	.	TRBJ2-1	CASSQVQREGSYNEQFF
TRBV20-1	.	TRBJ2-1	CSAIAGINNEQFF
TRBV12-3/TRBV12-4	.	TRBJ2-4	CASSSSWTSGRGPIQYF
TRBV5-1	.	TRBJ1-1	CASSLSGTGASSEAFF
TRBV2	.	TRBJ2-5	CASSGRYQETQYF
TRBV19	.	TRBJ2-3	CATKDRVDTQYF
TRBV18	.	TRBJ2-2	CASSPPLTRELFF
TRBV6-5	.	TRBJ2-3	CASRKEGHTDTQYF
TRBV20-1	.	TRBJ2-1	CSARTGGKISGQFF
TRBV7-9	.	TRBJ2-3	CASSQGQNTQYF
TRBV5-1	.	TRBJ2-3	CASSLAFPGPPGPDTQYF
TRBV11-1	.	TRBJ2-7	CASSSVPPLAASTYEQYF
TRBV12-3/TRBV12-4	.	TRBJ2-5	CASSVGIGGTETQYF
TRBV12-3/TRBV12-4	.	TRBJ1-1	CASSLGELMNTEAFF
TRBV10-2	.	TRBJ1-1	CASSGSASGAEAFF
TRBV6-5	.	TRBJ1-6	CASSYVTGTSSPLHF
TRBV20-1	.	TRBJ2-7	CSVYQGGDFYEQYF
TRBV12-3/TRBV12-4	.	TRBJ2-4	CASTPRGAAKNIQYF
TRBV7-2	.	TRBJ1-2	CASSLGFRYGYTF